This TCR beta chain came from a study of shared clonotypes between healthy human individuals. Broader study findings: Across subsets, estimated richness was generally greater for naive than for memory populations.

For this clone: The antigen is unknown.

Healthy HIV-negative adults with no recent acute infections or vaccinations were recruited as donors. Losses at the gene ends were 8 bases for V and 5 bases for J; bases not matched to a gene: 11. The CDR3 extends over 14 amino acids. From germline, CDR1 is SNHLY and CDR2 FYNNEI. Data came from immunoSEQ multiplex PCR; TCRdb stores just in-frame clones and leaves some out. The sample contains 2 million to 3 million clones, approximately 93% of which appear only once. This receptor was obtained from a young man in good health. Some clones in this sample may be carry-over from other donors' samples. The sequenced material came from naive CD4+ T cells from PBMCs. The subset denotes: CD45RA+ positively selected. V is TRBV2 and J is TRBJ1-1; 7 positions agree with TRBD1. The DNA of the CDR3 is TGTGCCAGCCGGCGACAGGGCCCAGGGACTGAAGCTTTCTTT. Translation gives CASRRQGPGTEAFF.